One TCR beta chain is described in this entry. As yet, its antigen is unknown. This record comes from a study of cytomegalovirus exposure and HLA in healthy donors. Study-wide context: According to later analysis, the same platform produced the approximately 120 validation and approximately 630 first-cohort repertoires. The study's findings and limits: Reported performance of the classifier showed diagnosis of cytomegalovirus status with high specificity and sensitivity. Subsequent analysis showed first-cohort TCR clusters tending to co-occur in over a hundred validation repertoires. Associated with cytomegalovirus, according to the listing, were some 150 TCR beta chains.

This CDR3 has 15 residues. The germline CDR1 and CDR2 sequences are LNHDA and SQIVND (reference sequence). V was pared by 5 bases and J by 0 bases, with 4 bases of the junction left unmatched. The table came from immunoSEQ multiplex PCR; TCRdb's copy has only in-frame clones and leaves some out. This sample has over 120,000 clones, with about nine tenths found just once. The clonotype comes from a man between 18 and 29 years old in good health and CMV-seropositive. The specimen sequenced was PBMCs. This sequence joins TRBV19 and TRBJ1-2; TRBD1 aligns across 9 bases. As DNA, the CDR3 is TGTGCCAGTAGTCCCGGACAGGGGACTAACTATGGCTACACCTTC. Protein product: CASSPGQGTNYGYTF.